Below, 18 T cell receptor beta chains from the same sample are listed, as sequenced in a study of CD8 T cells in ankylosing spondylitis (dated by TCRdb to the late 2010s). The library was made by 5' RACE. Instrument used: Illumina HiSeq 2500. In-frame beta chains were kept once TCRdb had trimmed the public reads at Q25 with fastp and called clones with MiXCR. Each entry merges the rows of one CDR3 protein and shows their most common DNA and genes. This sample comprises about 160,000 distinct CDR3 sequences, approximately 9% of them detected only once. The top ten hold less than 15% of the sample. Sequenced material: blood, either unsorted or a sorted T cell fraction (not recorded which). The receptors derive from a female donor with ankylosing spondylitis or in good health (not recorded which).

Many counts were recorded for this clonotype. The J gene is TRBJ1-3, the V gene TRBV28, with 8 bases fitting TRBD1. With V trimmed by 7 bases and J by 4 bases, 6 bases remained unmatched. The germline V gene has CDR1 MDHEN and CDR2 SYDVKM. The CDR3 runs 14 residues. The CDR3 region is CASKKTGAGNTIYF. The CDR3 DNA reads as TGTGCCAGCAAAAAGACAGGGGCCGGAAACACCATATATTTT.

V gene TRBV2 combines with J gene TRBJ2-1; 9 nucleotides match TRBD2. CDR3 length: 15 amino acids. The V segment lost 2 bases and the J segment 4 bases; nucleotides outside the gene matches: 3. Germline V gene data show CDR1 as SNHLY and CDR2 as FYNNEI. The CDR3 reads CASSETSGPYNEQFF. CDR3 coding DNA: TGTGCCAGCAGTGAAACTAGCGGGCCTTACAATGAGCAGTTCTTC.

This clonotype occurred many times. This chain joins TRBV18 and TRBJ1-1; no reliable D call. The CDR3 has 15 amino acids. Trimming left V 2 bases short and J 5 bases short, with 15 bases between. Germline V lookup: CDR1 KGHSH, CDR2 LQKENI. The CDR3 sequence is CASSPGFVEITEAFF. The CDR3 nucleotides are TGTGCCAGCTCACCAGGTTTTGTCGAAATAACTGAAGCTTTCTTT. The full variable domain, its missing parts supplied by reference TRBV18 and TRBJ1-1, is NAGVMQNPRHLVRRRGQEARLRCSPMKGHSHVYWYRQLPEEGLKFMVYLQKENIIDESGMPKERFSAEFPKEGPSILRIQQVVRGDSAAYFCASSPGFVEITEAFFGQGTRLTVV.

This clonotype has a handful of counts. This chain links TRBV12-3 or TRBV12-4 with TRBJ2-3; D is undetermined. Trimming shortened V by 5 bases and J by 4 bases, and 10 bases separated the two germline ends. The length of the CDR3 is 13 residues. CDR3 residues: CASSRSLPDTQYF. The DNA for the CDR3 is TGTGCCAGCAGTCGTTCTTTGCCAGATACGCAGTATTTT.

This clonotype has a count of ten or more. This chain links TRBV20-1 with TRBJ1-1; maybe TRBD1 (5 bases). The CDR3 sequence is 14 residues long. The V gene's germline CDR1 is DFQATT and CDR2 SNEGSKA (reference sequence). The V end was cut by 5 bases, the J end by 1 base, with 14 bases between. This CDR3 reads CSALWETGNTEAFF. The CDR3 nucleotides are TGCAGTGCTTTATGGGAAACAGGGAACACTGAAGCTTTCTTT.

In this sample, this clonotype turned up a few times. The J gene is TRBJ2-3, the V gene TRBV6-5, with D possibly TRBD2 on 6 matching bases. Germline V gene lookup returns CDR1 MNHEY and CDR2 SVGAGI. This CDR3 is built from 15 residues. The germline V and J ends were trimmed by 2 bases and 2 bases, with 11 bases remaining between them. The CDR3 DNA follows: TGTGCCAGCAGTTACAAGGGCGGGACCACAGATACGCAGTATTTT. This gives the protein CASSYKGGTTDTQYF.

In this sample, this clonotype turned up a few times. The chain links TRBV4-1 to TRBJ1-5; 7 bases line up with TRBD1. V lost 3 bases, J lost 3 bases, and 11 bases stayed unmatched. Germline-derived CDR1 and CDR2 are MGHRA and YSYEKL. This CDR3 comprises 17 residues. The CDR3 DNA sequence: TGCGCCAGCAGCCATAATCTACAGGGGCACTCCAATCAGCCCCAGCATTTT. The encoded protein is CASSHNLQGHSNQPQHF.

The V call is TRBV6-5, the J call TRBJ2-7, with 8 bases identical to TRBD1. This CDR3 spans 14 amino acids. The germline V gene encodes CDR1 MNHEY and CDR2 SVGAGI. The junction had 3 bases not matched to a gene; V was cut back by 0 bases and J by 5 bases. The CDR3 sequence is CASSYSGQGDEQYF. The CDR3 DNA follows: TGTGCCAGCAGTTACTCAGGACAGGGAGACGAGCAGTACTTC.

This clonotype was observed a handful of times. The V call is TRBV7-9, the J call TRBJ1-4; a weak D match, TRBD1 (6 bases). The germline CDR1 and CDR2 sequences are SEHNR and FQNEAQ (reference sequence). This CDR3 is 13 amino acids long. Trimming shortened V by 1 base and J by 9 bases, and 9 bases separated the two germline ends. The CDR3 nucleotides are TGTGCCAGCAGCTTAGGAGACAGGAAAAAACTGTTTTTT. It specifies CASSLGDRKKLFF.

Concerning this clonotype itself: Given a much more abundant clone one base away, this may be a read error. Since no conserved phenylalanine or tryptophan closes the CDR3, a read error is the likely cause. The chain has TRBV24-1 and TRBJ1-2; tentatively, D is TRBD1 (5 bases). Trimming left V 5 bases short and J 1 base short, with 13 bases between. Germline-derived CDR1 and CDR2 are KGHDR and SFDVKD. This CDR3 spans 15 amino acids. CDR3 sequence: CATSATDSFNYGYTL. In DNA form, the CDR3 reads TGTGCCACCAGTGCGACCGACAGTTTTAACTATGGCTACACCTTA.

This chain joins TRBV6-2 or TRBV6-3 and TRBJ2-1; TRBD2 aligns across 7 bases. The germline V gene has CDR1 MNHEY and CDR2 SVGEGT. V shed 4 bases, J shed 0 bases, and the junction held 12 bases outside the gene matches. The length of the CDR3 is 18 residues. The CDR3 protein is CASSSGLPRKSSYNEQFF. The CDR3 nucleotides read TGTGCCAGCAGTTCGGGACTACCTCGGAAAAGCTCCTACAATGAGCAGTTCTTC.

J is TRBJ2-2 and V is TRBV11-2; D remains unclear. CDR3 length: 12 amino acids. CDR1 is SGHAT, CDR2 FQNNGV, per germline. V was trimmed by 7 bases and J by 6 bases, leaving 9 bases between them. CDR3 loop: CASKAWAGELFF. CDR3 nucleotide sequence: TGTGCCAGCAAGGCGTGGGCCGGGGAGCTGTTTTTT.

The rearrangement uses TRBV5-1 and TRBJ1-1; no firm D call. The length of the CDR3 is 14 residues. V lost 4 bases, J lost 5 bases, and 15 bases lay in between. Germline V gives CDR1 SGHRS, CDR2 YFSETQ. CDR3 region: CASSPNGFKTEAFF. As DNA, the CDR3 is TGCGCCAGCAGCCCTAACGGTTTCAAGACTGAAGCTTTCTTT.

This clonotype was observed a few times. The chain uses TRBV4-2 and TRBJ2-7; no clear D. The CDR3 totals 13 residues. Germline loops: CDR1 LGHNA, CDR2 YNFKEQ. Trimming shortened V by 3 bases and J by 2 bases, and 8 bases separated the two germline ends. The CDR3 loop reads CASSQQYAYEQYF. Here the CDR3 DNA reads TGTGCCAGCAGCCAGCAATATGCCTACGAGCAGTACTTC.

This chain uses TRBV6-5 with TRBJ2-3; TRBD2 agrees at 8 bases. Germline-derived CDR1 and CDR2 are MNHEY and SVGAGI. The CDR3 spans 14 residues. The V segment lost 6 bases and the J segment 1 base; nucleotides outside the gene matches: 3. The DNA for the CDR3 is TGTGCCAGCAGCTATAGCGGGGGCACAGATACGCAGTATTTT. It encodes CASSYSGGTDTQYF.

The chain combines TRBV20-1 with TRBJ1-3; D gene uncertain. The CDR3 contains 14 residues. Germline V CDR1 and CDR2: DFQATT, SNEGSKA (reference sequence). Trimming pared 5 bases from V and 0 bases from J, leaving 11 bases between. As DNA, the CDR3 is TGCAGTGCTCCGGACGGATACTCTGGAAACACCATATATTTT. Translated, it gives CSAPDGYSGNTIYF.

This clonotype turned up a few times. The chain combines TRBV12-3 or TRBV12-4 with TRBJ2-7; 8 bases align to TRBD2. The V and J ends lost 5 bases and 4 bases, in that order; junction bases with no gene match: 7. The CDR3 runs to 14 residues. The CDR3 region has the DNA TGTGCCAGCAGTCCCTTGAGCGGGAGTTACGAGCAGTACTTC. It is translated as CASSPLSGSYEQYF.

This chain connects TRBV4-1 to TRBJ2-1; D is uncertain. V was clipped by 3 bases and J by 1 base, with 10 bases between them. This CDR3 is built from 15 residues. Germline V gene lookup returns CDR1 MGHRA and CDR2 YSYEKL. The CDR3 bases are TGCGCCAGCAGCCAGGAAAGGCTATCCTACAATGAGCAGTTCTTC. Translating it yields CASSQERLSYNEQFF.